This T cell receptor (beta chain) was observed in a study of beta chain features in type 1 diabetes. As to this clone: Its antigen is currently unknown.

The germline CDR1 and CDR2 sequences are SNHLY and FYNNEI. Trimming stripped 4 bases from V and 5 bases from J, with 8 bases between. There are 12 residues in the CDR3. Expressed TCRB transcripts were sequenced because the entire RNA isolate underwent reverse transcription. The repertoire was sequenced with immunoSEQ multiplex PCR; TCRdb's copy has only in-frame clones and lacks some. The table shows 250,000 to 300,000 clones, with roughly 25% occurring only once. Study results and caveats: Type 1 diabetes patients had TCRB CDR3s that were shorter (moderately but significantly so) in all four CD4+ subsets.

This rearrangement joins TRBV2 to TRBJ1-2; a weak D match, TRBD1 (6 bases). The sequencing input was naive CD4+ T cells from blood. The clonotype comes from a woman in her 30s with type 1 diabetes. CDR3: CASSVDSYGYTF. Here the CDR3 DNA reads TGTGCCAGCAGTGTGGACAGTTATGGCTACACCTTC. The full variable domain, in which reference TRBV2 and TRBJ1-2 provide the parts outside the CDR3, is EPEVTQTPSHQVTQMGQEVILRCVPISNHLYFYWYRQILGQKVEFLVSFYNNEISEKSEIFDDQFSVERPDGSNFTLKIRSTKLEDSAMYFCASSVDSYGYTFGSGTRLTVV.